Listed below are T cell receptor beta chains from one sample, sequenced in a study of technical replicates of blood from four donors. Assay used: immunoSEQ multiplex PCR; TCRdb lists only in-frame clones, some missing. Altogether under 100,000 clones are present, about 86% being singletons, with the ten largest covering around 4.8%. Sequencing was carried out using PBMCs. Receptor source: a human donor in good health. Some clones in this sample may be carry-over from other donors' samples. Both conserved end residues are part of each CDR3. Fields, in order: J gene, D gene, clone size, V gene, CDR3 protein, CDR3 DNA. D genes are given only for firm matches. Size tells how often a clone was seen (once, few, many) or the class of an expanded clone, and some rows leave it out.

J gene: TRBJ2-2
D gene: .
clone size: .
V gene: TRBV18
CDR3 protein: CASSGNGGYRELFF
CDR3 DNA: TGTGCCAGCTCAGGGAATGGAGGATACCGGGAGCTGTTTTTT

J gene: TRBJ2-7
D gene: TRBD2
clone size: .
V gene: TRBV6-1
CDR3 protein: CASSTLGLAGLYF
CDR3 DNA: TGTGCCAGCAGTACCTTGGGGCTAGCGGGATTGTACTTC

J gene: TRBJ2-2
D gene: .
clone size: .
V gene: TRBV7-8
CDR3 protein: CASSLVRTSKNTGELFF
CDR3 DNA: TGTGCCAGCAGCTTAGTAAGGACTTCCAAGAACACCGGGGAGCTGTTTTTT

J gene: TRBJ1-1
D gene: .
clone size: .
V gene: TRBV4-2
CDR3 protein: CASSQDFQAMNTEAFF
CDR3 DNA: TGTGCCAGCAGCCAAGATTTCCAGGCTATGAACACTGAAGCTTTCTTT

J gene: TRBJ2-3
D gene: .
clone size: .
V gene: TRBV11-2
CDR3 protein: CASSLGARATDTQYF
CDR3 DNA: TGTGCCAGCAGCTTAGGGGCCAGGGCCACAGATACGCAGTATTTT

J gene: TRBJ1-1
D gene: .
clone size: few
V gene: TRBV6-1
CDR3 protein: CASSWGREAFF
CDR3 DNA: TGTGCCAGCAGTTGGGGGCGTGAAGCTTTCTTT

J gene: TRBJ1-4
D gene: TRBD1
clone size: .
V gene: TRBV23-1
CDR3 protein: CASSQHTGGWSANEKLFF
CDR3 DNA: TGCGCCAGCAGTCAGCACACAGGGGGCTGGTCAGCTAATGAAAAACTGTTTTTT

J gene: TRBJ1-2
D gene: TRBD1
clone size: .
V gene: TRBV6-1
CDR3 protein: CASRLTGVDYGYTF
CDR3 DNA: TGTGCCAGCAGACTGACAGGGGTAGACTATGGCTACACCTTC

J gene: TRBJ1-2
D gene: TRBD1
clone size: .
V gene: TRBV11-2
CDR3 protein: CASSFRQGNVGYTF
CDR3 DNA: TGTGCCAGCAGCTTCCGACAGGGGAACGTCGGCTACACCTTC

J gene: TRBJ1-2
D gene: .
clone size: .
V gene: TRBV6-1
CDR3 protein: CASSESTNYGYTF
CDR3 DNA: TGTGCCAGCAGTGAATCCACTAACTATGGCTACACCTTC

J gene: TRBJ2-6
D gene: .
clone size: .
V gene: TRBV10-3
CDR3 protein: CATGQLHSGANVLTF
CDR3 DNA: TGTGCCACCGGACAGCTCCACTCTGGGGCCAACGTCCTGACTTTC

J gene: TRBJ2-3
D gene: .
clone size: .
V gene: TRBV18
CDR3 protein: CASSAGQPDTQYF
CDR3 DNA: TGTGCCAGCTCAGCCGGACAGCCAGATACGCAGTATTTT

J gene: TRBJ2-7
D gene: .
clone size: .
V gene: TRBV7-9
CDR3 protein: CASSLFTWWQGNYDEQYF
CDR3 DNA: TGTGCCAGCAGTCTTTTTACCTGGTGGCAGGGAAATTACGACGAGCAGTACTTC

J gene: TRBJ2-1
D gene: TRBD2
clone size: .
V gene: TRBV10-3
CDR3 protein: CATLAGDYNEQFF
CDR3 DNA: TGTGCCACGCTAGCGGGGGACTACAATGAGCAGTTCTTC

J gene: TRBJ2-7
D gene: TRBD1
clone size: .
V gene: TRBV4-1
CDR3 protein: CASSYPGQGYGEQYF
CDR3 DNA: TGCGCCAGCAGCTATCCGGGACAGGGATACGGCGAGCAGTACTTC

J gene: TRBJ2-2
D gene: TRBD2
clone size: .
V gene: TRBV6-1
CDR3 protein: CASSEASGSTGELFF
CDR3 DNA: TGTGCCAGCAGTGAGGCTAGCGGGAGCACCGGGGAGCTGTTTTTT

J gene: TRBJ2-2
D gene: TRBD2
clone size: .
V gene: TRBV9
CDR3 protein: CASSFGTSGLNTGELFF
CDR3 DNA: TGTGCCAGCAGCTTCGGGACTAGCGGATTAAACACCGGGGAGCTGTTTTTT

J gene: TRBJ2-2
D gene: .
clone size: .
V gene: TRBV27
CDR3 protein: CASMGLETPGELFF
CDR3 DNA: TGTGCCAGCATGGGGCTGGAGACACCCGGGGAGCTGTTTTTT

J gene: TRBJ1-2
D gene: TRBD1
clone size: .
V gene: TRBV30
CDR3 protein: CAWRGWDRNYGYTF
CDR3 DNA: TGTGCCTGGAGGGGTTGGGACAGGAACTATGGCTACACCTTC

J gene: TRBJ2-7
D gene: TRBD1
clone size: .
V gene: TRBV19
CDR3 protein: CASSIRQGGTYEQYF
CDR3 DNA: TGTGCCAGTAGTATTCGACAGGGTGGGACCTACGAGCAGTACTTC

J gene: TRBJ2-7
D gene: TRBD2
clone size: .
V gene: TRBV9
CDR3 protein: CASSVAGGGGYEQYF
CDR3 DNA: TGTGCCAGCAGCGTAGCTGGCGGGGGGGGCTACGAGCAGTACTTC

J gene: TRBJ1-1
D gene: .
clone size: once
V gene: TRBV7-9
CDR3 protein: CAGTLGGLGTEAFF
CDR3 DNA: TGTGCCGGCACTCTGGGGGGGCTCGGCACTGAAGCTTTCTTT

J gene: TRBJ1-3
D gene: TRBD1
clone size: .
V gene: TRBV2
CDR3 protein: CASSEALGTGNTIYF
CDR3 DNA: TGTGCCAGCAGTGAAGCGCTTGGGACAGGGAACACCATATATTTT